The sample holds a few counts of the clone carrying this T cell receptor beta chain. Its antigen is not identified. TCRdb reanalysed the multiplex PCR reads using MiXCR and keeps one entry per CDR3 protein. The data hold about 150,000 distinct CDR3 sequences, with approximately 32% observed a single time. The data stem from a study of breast tumors, draining lymph nodes, adjacent tissues. General study findings and limits: Tumor TCR diversity was below lymph nodes but above nontumor tissue.

This CDR3 is 15 amino acids long. V lost 5 bases, J lost 9 bases, and 17 bases lay in between. The lymph nodes were axillary draining lymph nodes from breast cancer patients. V is TRBV12-3 or TRBV12-4 and J is TRBJ1-6; D is undetermined. The TCR sequence derives from a female donor with breast cancer. Some clones in this sample may be carry-over from other donors' samples. Input material: axillary lymph node tissue. The CDR3 is CASSDTGFGRSPLHF. CDR3 DNA sequence: TGTGCCAGCAGTGACACGGGGTTCGGGCGTTCACCCCTCCACTTT.